This entry lists 9 T cell receptor beta chains sequenced from one sample in a study of PD-1 blockade in classical Hodgkin lymphoma. The time point here: cycle 4 day 1 (C4D1), after 6 weeks of nivolumab. In every patient, relapse followed autologous stem cell transplantation, while exposure to brentuximab vedotin differed. Libraries were prepared by immunoSEQ multiplex PCR; TCRdb keeps only in-frame clonotypes and omits some of them. The sample consists of around 57,000 clones, 86% of them appearing once. The sample consisted of peripheral blood mononuclear cells (PBMCs), taken before the fourth cycle of nivolumab. The source is a human donor with classical Hodgkin lymphoma.

The chain joins TRBV15 to TRBJ2-6; 7 bases map to TRBD2. J gave up 2 bases and V 0 bases, and 1 base lay outside the gene matches. Germline-derived CDR1 and CDR2 are LNHNV and YYDKDF (reference sequence). The CDR3 consists of 16 residues. CDR3 DNA: TGTGCCACCAGCAGAGATCGGGGGGCTGGGGCCAACGTCCTGACTTTC. Its translation: CATSRDRGAGANVLTF.

This clone was observed once. This chain uses TRBV11-2 with TRBJ2-1, with D perhaps matching TRBD1 or TRBD2 (5 bases each). CDR3 length equals 16 residues. CDR1 is SGHAT, CDR2 FQNNGV, per germline. V was cut by 11 bases and J by 5 bases, with 25 bases left in between. The CDR3, as DNA: TGTGCCCCCAAGCCGGGGCGGAACCTTGTAGACAATGAGCAGTTCTTC. It translates to CAPKPGRNLVDNEQFF.

The chain uses TRBV7-9 and TRBJ2-7, with D uncertain. V shed 4 bases and J shed 4 bases, with 5 bases lying between them. Germline CDR1 is SEHNR and CDR2 is FQNEAQ (reference sequence). The length of the CDR3 is 11 residues. CDR3 residues: CASSSNYEQYF. CDR3 bases: TGTGCCAGCAGCTCAAATTACGAGCAGTACTTC.

This chain uses TRBV6-1 with TRBJ2-7, with 7 bases that match TRBD1. This CDR3 contains 14 residues. Germline assignment: CDR1 MNHNS and CDR2 SASEGT. V trimming: 7 bases; J trimming: 5 bases; junction bases outside the gene matches: 11. The CDR3 reads CASIGEQGKHEQYF. As DNA, the CDR3 is TGTGCCAGCATAGGGGAACAGGGGAAACACGAGCAGTACTTC.

V usage is TRBV13 and J usage is TRBJ2-1, with TRBD2 matching over 14 bases. CDR1 is PRHDT, CDR2 FYEKMQ, per germline (reference sequence). This CDR3 is 19 amino acids long. The junction had 9 bases not matched to a gene; V was cut back by 5 bases and J by 0 bases. In nucleotides, the CDR3 is TGTGCCAGCAGCATTGCCGGACTAGCGGGAGGAAGCTCCTACAATGAGCAGTTCTTC. Translated, it gives CASSIAGLAGGSSYNEQFF.

The chain joins TRBV18 to TRBJ1-1; D unresolved. V lost 4 bases, J lost 0 bases, and 12 bases lay in between. Germline-derived CDR1 and CDR2 are KGHSH and LQKENI. The CDR3 has 15 amino acids. Written as DNA, the CDR3 is TGTGCCAGCTCACGATTGCAGGAGATGAACACTGAAGCTTTCTTT. Amino acids: CASSRLQEMNTEAFF.

This chain joins TRBV19 and TRBJ1-2; TRBD1 might be the D (5 bases). The V end was cut by 0 bases, the J end by 7 bases, with 15 bases between. Germline loops: CDR1 LNHDA, CDR2 SQIVND (reference sequence). The CDR3 is 15 amino acids. Here the CDR3 reads CASSIEAGMFVGYTF. DNA for the CDR3: TGTGCCAGTAGTATAGAGGCAGGGATGTTCGTTGGCTACACCTTC.

This chain joins TRBV15 and TRBJ1-5; 9 nucleotides align to TRBD1. V was clipped by 5 bases and J by 6 bases; unmatched bases: 5. Germline loops: CDR1 LNHNV, CDR2 YYDKDF (reference sequence). This CDR3 contains 14 residues. The CDR3 loop is CATSVRTGAQPQHF. The CDR3 nucleotides are TGTGCCACCAGCGTTCGGACAGGGGCTCAGCCCCAGCATTTT.

This chain uses TRBV2 with TRBJ1-6, with 11 bases lining up with TRBD1. CDR3 length equals 13 residues. V gave up 7 bases and J gave up 10 bases; unmatched junction bases: 3. CDR1 is SNHLY, CDR2 FYNNEI, per germline. CDR3 DNA sequence: TGTGCCAGCAAAGGGACAGGGGGGTCACCCCTCCACTTT. It specifies CASKGTGGSPLHF. The full variable domain, with the rest looked up from reference TRBV2 and TRBJ1-6, is EPEVTQTPSHQVTQMGQEVILRCVPISNHLYFYWYRQILGQKVEFLVSFYNNEISEKSEIFDDQFSVERPDGSNFTLKIRSTKLEDSAMYFCASKGTGGSPLHFGNGTRLTVT.